These 18 T cell receptor beta chains share one sample of origin, sequenced in a study of T cells in Graves' hyperthyroidism and ophthalmopathy (dated by TCRdb to between 2019 and 2020). Library preparation used multiplex PCR. Sequencing relied on an Illumina HiSeq 2000. Amplification of TCR beta CDR3 regions was carried out from RNA transcripts. For the first round of RT-PCR on the TCR CDR3, the HTBI primer set was used together with the Qiagen OneStep RT-PCR kit. The public reads were run again by TCRdb, first through fastp at Q25 and then through MiXCR, and only productive beta chains were kept. A single entry per CDR3 protein holds the most common genes and DNA from its merged rows. In this sample the table shows about 610,000 distinct CDR3 sequences, approximately 14% of which occur a single time. The ten largest clones take up over 3.5% of the sample. Sequenced input: blood. These receptors were obtained from a woman aged 40 to 50 with Graves' ophthalmopathy.

This clonotype was found many times. Because the CDR3 is missing its conserved closing phenylalanine or tryptophan, this is likely a read error. CDR3 DNA sequence: TGTGCCAGCTGGACGGGAGACCCCCAAGAGACCCAGTACATC. Protein: CASWTGDPQETQYI. The J gene is TRBJ2-5, the V gene TRBV6-2 or TRBV6-3; D might be TRBD2 (6 bases). The germline CDR1 and CDR2 sequences are MNHEY and SVGEGT. The ends were cut back, 8 bases at V and 1 base at J, with 14 bases in the middle. This CDR3 has 14 amino acids.

The CDR3 DNA reads TGTGCCAGCACCAACCTACAGGGGATGGTGAAGGAGGACTATGGCTACACCTTC. Translating it yields CASTNLQGMVKEDYGYTF. The V gene is TRBV12-3 or TRBV12-4, the J gene TRBJ1-2, with 7 bases aligning to TRBD1. Trimming took 7 bases from V and 3 from J; bases not matched to a gene: 20. This CDR3 contains 18 residues.

This clonotype was observed many times. The chain links TRBV27 to TRBJ1-2; TRBD1 matches at 8 bases. J was trimmed by 0 bases and V by 1 base; bases with no gene match: 7. This CDR3 is 17 amino acids long. The germline gives CDR1 MNHEY, CDR2 SMNVEV (reference sequence). This chain's CDR3 is CASSLWGRGPSNYGYTF. The CDR3 DNA follows: TGTGCCAGCAGTTTATGGGGCAGGGGGCCCTCTAACTATGGCTACACCTTC.

This clonotype was counted at least ten times. The chain links TRBV7-8 to TRBJ2-7, with 7 bases lining up with TRBD1. CDR1 and CDR2 from the germline V gene are SGHVS and FQNEAQ. With V trimmed by 1 base and J by 3 bases, 3 bases remained unmatched. This CDR3 region has 14 residues. CDR3 DNA sequence: TGTGCCAGCAGCTTAGTAACAGGGGACTACGAGCAGTACTTC. Protein product: CASSLVTGDYEQYF.

This clonotype was observed a few times. This could be a read error, since a much larger clone is one nucleotide away. The gene calls are TRBV6-1 and TRBJ1-2; D might be TRBD1 (6 bases). The CDR3 has 12 amino acids. Per the germline V gene, CDR1 is MNHNS and CDR2 is SASEGT. The V end lost 4 bases, the J end lost 6 bases, and 9 bases lay between the germline ends. The CDR3 nucleotides are TGTGCCAGCAGTGGCAGGGGTGATGGCTACACCTTC. Its translation: CASSGRGDGYTF.

This clonotype was detected a few times. The chain uses TRBV11-1 and TRBJ2-7; D perhaps matches TRBD2 (6 bases). V was shortened by 4 bases and J by 6 bases, with 22 bases between the two germline ends. Germline loops: CDR1 SGHAT, CDR2 FQDESV (reference sequence). There are 16 residues in the CDR3. The CDR3 region is CASSWGSGDFASEQYF. The DNA for the CDR3 is TGTGCCAGCAGCTGGGGGTCGGGGGACTTCGCGTCCGAGCAGTACTTC.

This clonotype was seen repeatedly, ten times or more. This chain connects TRBV7-8 to TRBJ1-2; maybe TRBD1 (6 bases). Deletions cut 5 bases from V and 7 bases from J, with 20 bases between. This CDR3 is built from 15 residues. CDR1 SGHVS and CDR2 FQNEAQ come from the germline V gene. CDR3 DNA: TGTGCCAGCAGCCCCTTACAGGGCGGTGATGGTGGCTACACCTTC. This gives the protein CASSPLQGGDGGYTF.

This clonotype has at least ten counts. The V gene is TRBV12-3 or TRBV12-4, the J gene TRBJ2-6; D is uncertain. The CDR3 is made up of 15 amino acids. The germline V and J ends were trimmed by 7 bases and 1 base, with 11 bases remaining between them. The CDR3 DNA follows: TGTGCCAGCACCTCGACCCTTTCTGGGGCCAACGTCCTGACTTTC. Protein product: CASTSTLSGANVLTF.

In its sample, this clonotype was seen a few times. CDR3: CAISDMVAGGRSTDTQYF. CDR3 sequence (DNA): TGTGCCATCAGTGATATGGTAGCGGGAGGGAGAAGCACAGATACGCAGTATTTT. The chain has TRBV10-3 and TRBJ2-3; the match to TRBD2 covers 11 bases. Germline V gives CDR1 ENHRY, CDR2 SYGVKD. The CDR3 length is 18 residues. V trimming: 3 bases; J trimming: 0 bases; junction bases outside the gene matches: 8.

This clonotype turned up a few times. This sequence joins TRBV5-1 and TRBJ2-7, with TRBD2 matching over 7 bases. The CDR3 is 16 residues long. Germline V lookup: CDR1 SGHRS, CDR2 YFSETQ. Unmatched junction bases numbered 15, after V lost 4 bases and J lost 5 bases. The chain's CDR3 is CASSLGGSSIVHEQYF. The DNA of the CDR3 is TGCGCCAGCAGCCTGGGGGGGTCTAGCATCGTCCACGAGCAGTACTTC.

In this sample, this clonotype turned up many times. The chain joins TRBV20-1 to TRBJ1-1; D call uncertain. CDR3 length: 14 residues. Trimming took 0 bases from V and 3 from J, leaving 11 bases between them. CDR1 and CDR2 (germline): DFQATT, SNEGSKA (reference sequence). The CDR3 coding sequence is TGCAGTGCTAGAGAGGGGAGCCTGTACACTGAAGCTTTCTTT. Translating it yields CSAREGSLYTEAFF.

The V and J genes are TRBV11-1 and TRBJ2-7; 10 positions agree with TRBD1. Trimming at V came to 5 bases and at J to 4 bases, leaving 11 bases not matched to a gene. There are 16 residues in the CDR3. Germline V gives CDR1 SGHAT, CDR2 FQDESV (reference sequence). In DNA, the CDR3 is TGTGCCAGCAGCAAAAGCGGACAGGGGGTGGGGTACGAGCAGTACTTC. The encoded protein is CASSKSGQGVGYEQYF.

This clonotype was recorded at least ten times. The chain links TRBV6-2 or TRBV6-3 to TRBJ2-4; D may match TRBD1 or TRBD2 (5 bases each). Germline CDR1 reads MNHEY; CDR2 reads SVGEGT. The ends were cut back, 3 bases at V and 0 bases at J, with 27 bases in the middle. This CDR3 is 21 amino acids long. The CDR3 DNA reads as TGTGCCAGCAGTTATTCTCGGGACGCACTTAACGGCGCGGCAGCCAAAAACATTCAGTACTTC. Amino acids: CASSYSRDALNGAAAKNIQYF.

J is TRBJ2-5 and V is TRBV28; 9 positions agree with TRBD2. The trim removed 1 base at V and 5 bases at J, leaving 11 bases unmatched. The CDR3 consists of 17 residues. Germline CDR1 is MDHEN and CDR2 is SYDVKM. The CDR3 DNA follows: TGTGCCAGCAGTTTATTGTCAATAGCGGGAGCGGGCGAGACCCAGTACTTC. Protein product: CASSLLSIAGAGETQYF.

This clonotype showed up many times. The chain recombines TRBV6-5 with TRBJ2-2; no reliable D call. This CDR3 has 15 amino acids. Trimming cost V 0 bases and J 0 bases, with 5 bases left between them. Germline CDR1 is MNHEY and CDR2 is SVGAGI. CDR3: CASSYSAANTGELFF. The CDR3 DNA is TGTGCCAGCAGTTACTCGGCCGCGAACACCGGGGAGCTGTTTTTT.

In this sample, this clonotype turned up many times. The rearrangement links TRBV5-1 to TRBJ1-1; 7 bases are a match to TRBD1. This CDR3 spans 14 amino acids. The V and J ends lost 4 bases and 11 bases, in that order; junction bases with no gene match: 14. In germline, CDR1 is SGHRS, CDR2 YFSETQ. The CDR3 is CASSPHGQAPEAFF. CDR3 coding DNA: TGCGCCAGCAGCCCCCATGGACAGGCCCCAGAGGCTTTCTTT. The variable domain in full, with the rest retrieved from reference TRBV5-1 and TRBJ1-1, is KAGVTQTPRYLIKTRGQQVTLSCSPISGHRSVSWYQQTPGQGLQFLFEYFSETQRNKGNFPGRFSGRQFSNSRSEMNVSTLELGDSALYLCASSPHGQAPEAFFGQGTRLTVV.

This clonotype was observed a single time. This sequence joins TRBV6-2 or TRBV6-3 and TRBJ2-4; maybe TRBD1 (6 bases). The CDR3 contains 20 residues. Looked up from germline, CDR1 is MNHEY and CDR2 is SVGEGT. Trimming cost V 4 bases and J 1 base, with 26 bases left between them. CDR3 DNA sequence: TGTGCCAGCAGTTCTCCCACAGGGACCCCCTTGGCCGGGGCCAAAAACATTCAGTACTTC. This sequence encodes CASSSPTGTPLAGAKNIQYF.

This clonotype was observed many times. The chain carries TRBV7-3 and TRBJ2-1, with a weak D call TRBD1 (5 bases). Between the trimmed V and J ends, which lost 5 bases and 3 bases, there was a span of 17 bases. The germline CDR1 and CDR2 sequences are SGHTA and FQGTGA. There are 16 residues in the CDR3. CDR3 coding DNA: TGTGCCAGCAGCCCCCAAGGTAAGGGGATCTACAATGAGCAGTTCTTC. It specifies CASSPQGKGIYNEQFF.